The 25 T cell receptor beta chains given below trace back to one sample, sequenced in a study of PD-L1 blockade in urothelial cancer. Time point meaning: peripheral blood 6 weeks after treatment start. Here immunoSEQ multiplex PCR was the method, and the copy in TCRdb shows in-frame clones only, minus some. Among about 43,000 clones listed, roughly 85% were seen once. Source: PBMCs, taken around atezolizumab (anti-PD-L1) treatment. The receptors were sampled from a man aged 55 to 70 with urothelial cancer.

The rearrangement links TRBV28 to TRBJ1-3, with 11 nucleotides matching TRBD1. The CDR3 runs to 14 residues. J was trimmed by 4 bases and V by 6 bases; bases with no gene match: 2. Per the germline V gene, CDR1 is MDHEN and CDR2 is SYDVKM. The CDR3 sequence is CASSWTGGGNTIYF. DNA of the CDR3: TGTGCCAGCAGCTGGACAGGGGGCGGAAACACCATATATTTT.

The CDR3 here is CACHNLAGGINEQFF. CDR3 DNA sequence: TGTGCCTGCCACAATCTAGCGGGGGGTATCAATGAGCAGTTCTTC. The chain employs TRBV30 and TRBJ2-1, with TRBD2 matching 11 bases. V gave up 6 bases and J gave up 6 bases; unmatched junction bases: 10. In germline, CDR1 is GTSNPN, CDR2 SVGIG (reference sequence). This CDR3 is 15 amino acids long.

This clone was picked up a small number of times. The V call is TRBV2, the J call TRBJ2-7; 8 nucleotides match TRBD1. After removal of 6 bases from V and 5 bases from J, the junction contained 6 bases not matched to a gene. The CDR3 is 13 amino acids. CDR1 and CDR2 (germline): SNHLY, FYNNEI. For the CDR3, the DNA is TGTGCCAGCAGGGACAGGGCCATCCACGAGCAGTACTTC. It translates to CASRDRAIHEQYF.

The chain recombines TRBV4-1 with TRBJ2-5, with 11 positions matching TRBD2. J gave up 2 bases and V 2 bases, and 4 bases lay outside the gene matches. The CDR3 covers 16 residues. CDR1 and CDR2 (germline): MGHRA, YSYEKL. The CDR3 DNA reads as TGCGCCAGCAGCCAAACACTAGCGGGGGAACAAGAGACCCAGTACTTC. Residues: CASSQTLAGEQETQYF.

This CDR3 is CASSAGWDRGYTEAFF. CDR3 DNA: TGTGCCAGCAGCGCCGGCTGGGACAGGGGTTACACTGAAGCTTTCTTT. V usage is TRBV7-9 and J usage is TRBJ1-1; 10 bases fit TRBD1. The CDR3 loop spans 16 amino acids. Germline CDR1 SEHNR, CDR2 FQNEAQ (reference sequence). J was trimmed by 3 bases and V by 5 bases; bases with no gene match: 9.

V usage is TRBV7-8 and J usage is TRBJ2-5; tentatively, D is TRBD2 (5 bases). V shed 2 bases and J shed 1 base, with 14 bases lying between them. Per the germline V gene, CDR1 is SGHVS and CDR2 is FQNEAQ. The CDR3 is 16 residues long. The CDR3 here is CASSLYTGSLQETQYF. DNA for the CDR3: TGTGCCAGCAGCTTATATACGGGGTCACTCCAAGAGACCCAGTACTTC. Together with reference TRBV7-8 and TRBJ2-5, the CDR3 gives the full variable domain: GAGVSQSPRYKVAKRGQDVALRCDPISGHVSLFWYQQALGQGPEFLTYFQNEAQLDKSGLPSDRFFAERPEGSVSTLKIQRTQQEDSAVYLCASSLYTGSLQETQYFGPGTRLLVL.

This rearrangement joins TRBV5-6 to TRBJ2-7, with D maybe TRBD1 (6 bases). Germline CDR1 SGHDT, CDR2 YYEEEE. This CDR3 has 13 residues. V gave up 5 bases and J gave up 9 bases, with 18 bases separating them. CDR3 in amino acids: CASSLVQGDGQYF. DNA of the CDR3: TGTGCCAGCAGTTTAGTACAGGGTGACGGGCAGTACTTC.

This sequence joins TRBV7-9 and TRBJ2-1; D is perhaps TRBD1 (5 bases). Trimming stripped 1 base from V and 9 bases from J, with 16 bases between. The CDR3 is made up of 15 amino acids. The germline CDR1 and CDR2 sequences are SEHNR and FQNEAQ (reference sequence). The chain's CDR3 is CASSLELGLKGEQFF. In DNA, the CDR3 is TGTGCCAGCAGCTTAGAACTGGGGCTAAAGGGTGAGCAGTTCTTC.

This clone was recorded once. The rearrangement links TRBV11-2 to TRBJ1-1, with D possibly being TRBD1 (6 bases). Trimming cost V 6 bases and J 3 bases, with 14 bases left between them. Germline loops: CDR1 SGHAT, CDR2 FQNNGV. The CDR3 consists of 14 residues. The CDR3 region is CASSIDRFDTEAFF. The CDR3 nucleotides read TGTGCCAGCAGTATAGACAGGTTCGACACTGAAGCTTTCTTT.

V is TRBV7-9 and J is TRBJ2-1; 8 positions agree with TRBD1. The CDR3 is 15 residues long. The germline V gene has CDR1 SEHNR and CDR2 FQNEAQ (reference sequence). After removal of 5 bases from V and 2 bases from J, the junction contained 5 bases not matched to a gene. This CDR3 is CASSTGTGAYNEQFF. The CDR3 region has the DNA TGTGCCAGCAGCACAGGGACAGGAGCCTACAATGAGCAGTTCTTC. Based on the CDR3 plus reference TRBV7-9 and TRBJ2-1, the full variable domain is DTGVSQNPRHKITKRGQNVTFRCDPISEHNRLYWYRQTLGQGPEFLTYFQNEAQLEKSRLLSDRFSAERPKGSFSTLEIQRTEQGDSAMYLCASSTGTGAYNEQFFGPGTRLTVL.

The V call is TRBV15, the J call TRBJ2-5; 7 positions agree with TRBD2. The germline CDR1 and CDR2 sequences are LNHNV and YYDKDF (reference sequence). Germline trimming cut 6 bases from V and 2 bases from J; bases unmatched to any gene: 6. There are 14 residues in the CDR3. DNA for the CDR3: TGTGCCACCAGAAACGCCGGGGGGCAAGAGACCCAGTACTTC. Translating gives CATRNAGGQETQYF.

The rearrangement uses TRBV19 and TRBJ2-3, with TRBD1 matching over 7 bases. The junction had 15 bases not matched to a gene; V was cut back by 3 bases and J by 0 bases. The CDR3 contains 19 residues. Looked up from germline, CDR1 is LNHDA and CDR2 is SQIVND (reference sequence). The CDR3 sequence: CASSMRSLQGLPSTDTQYF. In DNA, the CDR3 is TGTGCCAGTAGTATGCGGAGTTTACAGGGGTTACCTAGCACAGATACGCAGTATTTT.

The CDR3 nucleotides are TGTGCCAGTAGTATTATGGAAAAACTGTTTTTT. It codes for CASSIMEKLFF. V gene TRBV19 combines with J gene TRBJ1-4; D not resolved. Germline CDR1 and CDR2: LNHDA and SQIVND (reference sequence). V was shortened by 3 bases and J by 8 bases, with 4 bases between the two germline ends. The CDR3 consists of 11 residues.

The chain couples TRBV9 to TRBJ2-2; D might be TRBD1 (5 bases). Germline CDR1 reads SGDLS; CDR2 reads YYNGEE. CDR3 length: 15 residues. V shed 3 bases and J shed 0 bases, with 9 bases lying between them. In DNA form, the CDR3 reads TGTGCCAGCAGCGAGACAGACCCGAACACCGGGGAGCTGTTTTTT. It encodes CASSETDPNTGELFF.

This chain links TRBV5-1 with TRBJ2-5; TRBD1 matches 9 bases. J lost 4 bases, V lost 0 bases, and 7 bases had no gene match. CDR1 SGHRS and CDR2 YFSETQ come from the germline V gene. The CDR3 totals 16 residues. The CDR3 reads CASSLAPGQGRETQYF. DNA for the CDR3: TGCGCCAGCAGCTTGGCCCCGGGACAGGGTAGAGAGACCCAGTACTTC.

This clone has a single count. V is TRBV9 and J is TRBJ1-3; D is unresolved. Germline values: CDR1 SGDLS, CDR2 YYNGEE. This CDR3 contains 15 residues. The V end lost 0 bases, the J end lost 2 bases, and 9 bases lay between the germline ends. CDR3 nucleotide sequence: TGTGCCAGCAGCGTAGCTGGAGGACCTGGAAACACCATATATTTT. Translation gives CASSVAGGPGNTIYF.

The chain combines TRBV28 with TRBJ1-4; a possible D gene is TRBD1 (5 bases). The CDR3 runs 16 residues. Germline assignment: CDR1 MDHEN and CDR2 SYDVKM. V was shortened by 5 bases and J by 7 bases, with 20 bases between the two germline ends. The DNA of the CDR3 is TGTGCCAGCAGTCCCCAGGGCGGGGGAGAGGGTGAAAAACTGTTTTTT. It specifies CASSPQGGGEGEKLFF.

The rearrangement links TRBV2 to TRBJ1-3; possibly TRBD1 for D (5 bases). V dropped 7 bases and J dropped 0 bases, with 7 bases sitting between them. The germline V gene has CDR1 SNHLY and CDR2 FYNNEI. The CDR3 covers 13 residues. The CDR3 nucleotides read TGTGCCAGCACAGGGTTCTCTGGAAACACCATATATTTT. Its protein product is CASTGFSGNTIYF.

This clone was recorded once. The chain uses TRBV18 and TRBJ2-4, with D maybe TRBD1 (5 bases). Trimming took off 3 bases at V and 8 bases at J, with 14 bases between the two ends. The CDR3 is 14 residues long. Germline assignment: CDR1 KGHSH and CDR2 LQKENI. In nucleotides, the CDR3 is TGTGCCAGCTCACCGTTCAGGGAAGGCGACATTCAGTACTTC. Protein product: CASSPFREGDIQYF.

This sequence joins TRBV2 and TRBJ2-2, with D possibly being TRBD2 (5 bases). The CDR3 sequence is 14 residues long. Trimming pared 5 bases from V and 3 bases from J, leaving 10 bases between. Germline CDR1 SNHLY, CDR2 FYNNEI. The CDR3 spells CASSNTADTGELFF. CDR3 DNA sequence: TGTGCCAGCAGTAATACAGCGGACACCGGGGAGCTGTTTTTT.

The chain carries TRBV6-7 and TRBJ1-5; 9 bases map to TRBD1. TRBV6-7 is noted as an ORF with a role that remains uncertain. After removal of 6 bases from V and 4 bases from J, the junction contained 7 bases not matched to a gene. This CDR3 is 15 amino acids long. CDR3 loop: CASSDRGCRNQPQHF. DNA of the CDR3: TGTGCCAGCAGCGACAGGGGGTGCCGGAATCAGCCCCAGCATTTT.

V gene TRBV7-9 combines with J gene TRBJ2-5; D may be TRBD1 (7 bases). The V gene's germline CDR1 is SEHNR and CDR2 FQNEAQ (reference sequence). The CDR3 runs 17 residues. Trimming pared 5 bases from V and 1 base from J, leaving 20 bases between. The CDR3 nucleotides are TGTGCCAGCAGCGCATCTGGAGGGGACAGATCCCAAGAGACCCAGTACTTC. Translating it yields CASSASGGDRSQETQYF.

This rearrangement joins TRBV5-1 to TRBJ1-1; D is unresolved. Germline CDR1 and CDR2: SGHRS and YFSETQ. There are 15 residues in the CDR3. Trimming stripped 0 bases from V and 6 bases from J, with 15 bases between. CDR3 in DNA: TGCGCCAGCAGCTTGGCCGGGGAGGGATCGGCTGAAGCTTTCTTT. Translation gives CASSLAGEGSAEAFF.

The chain has TRBV4-2 and TRBJ2-1, with D maybe TRBD1 (6 bases). Trimming cost V 1 base and J 14 bases, with 12 bases left between them. Germline CDR1 reads LGHNA; CDR2 reads YNFKEQ. There are 12 residues in the CDR3. CDR3 DNA sequence: TGTGCCAGCAGCCAAGGTACCAAGGGGGAGTTCTTC. Protein product: CASSQGTKGEFF.

This chain uses TRBV28 with TRBJ1-4; perhaps TRBD1 as D (5 bases). Germline V gives CDR1 MDHEN, CDR2 SYDVKM. V was pared by 2 bases and J by 1 base, with 11 bases between. This CDR3 comprises 16 residues. The CDR3, as DNA: TGTGCCAGCAGTTTAACAGGAAGTGGAACTAATGAAAAACTGTTTTTT. It yields the protein CASSLTGSGTNEKLFF.